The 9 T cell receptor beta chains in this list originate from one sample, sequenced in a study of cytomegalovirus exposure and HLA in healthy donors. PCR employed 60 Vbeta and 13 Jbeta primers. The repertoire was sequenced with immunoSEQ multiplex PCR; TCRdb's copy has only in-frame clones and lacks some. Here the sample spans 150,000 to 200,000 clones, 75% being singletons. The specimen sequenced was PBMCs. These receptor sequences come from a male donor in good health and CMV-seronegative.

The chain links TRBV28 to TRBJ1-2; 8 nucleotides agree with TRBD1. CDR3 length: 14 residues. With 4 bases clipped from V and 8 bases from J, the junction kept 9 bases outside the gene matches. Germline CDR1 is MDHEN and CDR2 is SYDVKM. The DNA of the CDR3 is TGTGCCAGCAGTTCCCGACAGGGGTGGGGGGGCTACACCTTC. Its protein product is CASSSRQGWGGYTF.

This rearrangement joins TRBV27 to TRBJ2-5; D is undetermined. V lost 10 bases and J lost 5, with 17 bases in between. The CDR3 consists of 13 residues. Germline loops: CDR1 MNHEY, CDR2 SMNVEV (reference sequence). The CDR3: CAIPTRIAETQYF. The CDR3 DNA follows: TGTGCCATCCCGACAAGAATTGCGGAGACCCAGTACTTC.

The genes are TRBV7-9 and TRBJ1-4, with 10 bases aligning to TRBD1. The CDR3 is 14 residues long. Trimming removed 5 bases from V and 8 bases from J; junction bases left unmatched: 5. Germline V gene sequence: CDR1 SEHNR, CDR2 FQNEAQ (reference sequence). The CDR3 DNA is TGTGCCAGCAGCCCGGGACAGGGGAAGGAAAAACTGTTTTTT. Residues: CASSPGQGKEKLFF.

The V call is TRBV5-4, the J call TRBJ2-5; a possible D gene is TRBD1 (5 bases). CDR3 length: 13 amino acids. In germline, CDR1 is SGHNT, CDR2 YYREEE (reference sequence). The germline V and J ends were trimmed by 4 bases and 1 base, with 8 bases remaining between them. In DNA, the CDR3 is TGTGCCAGCAGCCAACAGGTCCAAGAGACCCAGTACTTC. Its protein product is CASSQQVQETQYF.

The CDR3, as DNA: TGTGCAAGTCGCTTAGCGAGGACTAGCACAAATAGCTCCTACAATGAGCAGTTCTTC. Residues: CASRLARTSTNSSYNEQFF. The chain combines TRBV12-2 with TRBJ2-1; TRBD2 reflects the table's D call only, with no check against the DNA. TRBV12-2 is a pseudogene locus. The CDR3 totals 19 residues.

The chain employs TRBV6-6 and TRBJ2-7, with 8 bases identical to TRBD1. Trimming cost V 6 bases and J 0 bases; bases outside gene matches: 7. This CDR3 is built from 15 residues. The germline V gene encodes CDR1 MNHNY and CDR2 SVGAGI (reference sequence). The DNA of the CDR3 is TGTGCCAGCAGCCCCGGGACAGGAAGCTCCTACGAGCAGTACTTC. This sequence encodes CASSPGTGSSYEQYF.

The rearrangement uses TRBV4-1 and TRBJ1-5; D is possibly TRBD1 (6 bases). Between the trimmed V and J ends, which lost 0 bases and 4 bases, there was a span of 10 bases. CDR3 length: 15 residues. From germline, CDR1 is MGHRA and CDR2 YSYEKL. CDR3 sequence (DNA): TGCGCCAGCAGCCAAGAACAGGGCCTAAATCAGCCCCAGCATTTT. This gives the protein CASSQEQGLNQPQHF.

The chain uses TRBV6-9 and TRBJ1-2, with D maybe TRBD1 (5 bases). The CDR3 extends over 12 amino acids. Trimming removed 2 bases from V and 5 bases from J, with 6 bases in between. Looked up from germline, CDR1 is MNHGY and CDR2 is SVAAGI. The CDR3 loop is CASSYRQYGYTF. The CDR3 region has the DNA TGTGCCAGCAGTTATAGACAGTATGGCTACACCTTC.

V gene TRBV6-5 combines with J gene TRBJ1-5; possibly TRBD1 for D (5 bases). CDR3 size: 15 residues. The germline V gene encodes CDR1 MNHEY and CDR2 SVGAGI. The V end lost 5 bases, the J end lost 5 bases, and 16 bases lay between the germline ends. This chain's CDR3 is CASSPGGGGDQPQHF. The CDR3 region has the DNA TGTGCCAGCAGTCCCGGCGGGGGAGGAGATCAGCCCCAGCATTTT.